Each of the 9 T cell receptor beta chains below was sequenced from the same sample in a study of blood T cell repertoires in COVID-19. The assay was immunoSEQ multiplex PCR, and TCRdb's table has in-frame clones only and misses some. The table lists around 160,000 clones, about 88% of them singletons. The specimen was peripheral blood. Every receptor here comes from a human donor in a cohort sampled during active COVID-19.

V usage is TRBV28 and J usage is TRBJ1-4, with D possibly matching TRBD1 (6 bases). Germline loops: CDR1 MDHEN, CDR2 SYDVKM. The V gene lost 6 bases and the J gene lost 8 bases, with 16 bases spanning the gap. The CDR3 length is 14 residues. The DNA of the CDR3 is TGTGCCAGCAGCGGGACAATTCGTAGCGAAAAACTGTTTTTT. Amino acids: CASSGTIRSEKLFF.

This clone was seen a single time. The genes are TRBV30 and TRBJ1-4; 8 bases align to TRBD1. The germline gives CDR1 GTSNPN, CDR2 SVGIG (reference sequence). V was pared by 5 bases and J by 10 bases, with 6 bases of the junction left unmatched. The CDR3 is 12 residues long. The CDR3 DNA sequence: TGTGCCTGGGGGGCAGGGGGCTTAAAACTGTTTTTT. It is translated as CAWGAGGLKLFF.

The CDR3: CASSQVRGNLNTEAFF. The CDR3 DNA follows: TGTGCCAGCAGCCAAGTGAGGGGGAATTTGAACACTGAAGCTTTCTTT. The chain has TRBV4-2 and TRBJ1-1, with D perhaps TRBD1 (6 bases). Trimming took 1 base from V and 0 from J, leaving 12 bases between them. Germline CDR1 reads LGHNA; CDR2 reads YNFKEQ. CDR3 length: 16 residues.

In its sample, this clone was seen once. The CDR3 protein is CASSPLQGGNNEQFF. Here the CDR3 DNA reads TGTGCCAGCTCACCGCTACAGGGGGGAAACAATGAGCAGTTCTTC. The rearrangement joins TRBV18 to TRBJ2-1; 8 positions agree with TRBD1. CDR1 is KGHSH and CDR2 is LQKENI in the germline V gene. The V and J ends lost 3 bases and 5 bases, in that order; junction bases with no gene match: 6. The CDR3 consists of 15 residues.

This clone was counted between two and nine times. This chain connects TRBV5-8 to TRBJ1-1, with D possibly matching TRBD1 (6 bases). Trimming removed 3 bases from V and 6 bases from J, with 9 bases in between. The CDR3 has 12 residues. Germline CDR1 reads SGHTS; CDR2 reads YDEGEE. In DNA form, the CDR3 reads TGTGCCAGCAGCTACAGGGTCCCTGAAGCTTTCTTT. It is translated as CASSYRVPEAFF.

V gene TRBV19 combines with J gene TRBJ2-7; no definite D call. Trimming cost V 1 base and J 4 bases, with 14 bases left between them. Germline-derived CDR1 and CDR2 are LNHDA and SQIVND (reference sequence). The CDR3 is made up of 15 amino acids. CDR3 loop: CASSIVSGIGYEQYF. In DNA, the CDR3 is TGTGCCAGTAGTATAGTTTCCGGCATCGGGTACGAGCAGTACTTC.

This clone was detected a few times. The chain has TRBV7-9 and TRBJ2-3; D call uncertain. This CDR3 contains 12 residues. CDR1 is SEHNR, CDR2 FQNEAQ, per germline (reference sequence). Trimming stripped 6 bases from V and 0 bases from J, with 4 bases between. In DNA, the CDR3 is TGTGCCAGCAGATCGAGCACAGATACGCAGTATTTT. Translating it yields CASRSSTDTQYF.

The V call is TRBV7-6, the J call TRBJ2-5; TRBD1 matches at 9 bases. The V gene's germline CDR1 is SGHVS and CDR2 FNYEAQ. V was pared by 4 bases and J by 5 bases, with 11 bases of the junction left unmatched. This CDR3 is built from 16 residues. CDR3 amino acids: CASSSPDRGGSETQYF. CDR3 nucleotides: TGTGCCAGCAGCTCCCCGGACAGGGGTGGGTCGGAGACCCAGTACTTC. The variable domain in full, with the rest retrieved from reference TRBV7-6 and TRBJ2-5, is GAGVSQSPRYKVTKRGQDVALRCDPISGHVSLYWYRQALGQGPEFLTYFNYEAQQDKSGLPNDRFSAERPEGSISTLTIQRTEQRDSAMYRCASSSPDRGGSETQYFGPGTRLLVL.

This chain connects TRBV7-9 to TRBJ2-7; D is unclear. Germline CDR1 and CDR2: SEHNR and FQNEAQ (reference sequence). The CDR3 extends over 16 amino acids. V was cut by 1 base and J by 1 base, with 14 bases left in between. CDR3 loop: CASSLETTRLSYEQYF. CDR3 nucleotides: TGTGCCAGCAGCTTAGAAACGACACGTTTGTCCTACGAGCAGTACTTC. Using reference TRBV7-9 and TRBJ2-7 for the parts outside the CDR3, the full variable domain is DTGVSQNPRHKITKRGQNVTFRCDPISEHNRLYWYRQTLGQGPEFLTYFQNEAQLEKSRLLSDRFSAERPKGSFSTLEIQRTEQGDSAMYLCASSLETTRLSYEQYFGPGTRLTVT.